These T cell receptor beta chains were read from a single sample in a study of blood T cell repertoires in COVID-19. Using immunoSEQ multiplex PCR, the repertoire was profiled, and TCRdb retains in-frame clones only, with some absent. The sample includes roughly 40,000 clones, 89% of them seen just once. The sequenced material came from peripheral blood. All receptors come from a human donor in a cohort sampled during active COVID-19. CDR3s include the opening cysteine and the closing phenylalanine or tryptophan. Fields, in order: J gene, V gene, D gene, CDR3 DNA, CDR3 protein. D genes are given only for firm matches.

J gene: TRBJ2-1; V gene: TRBV5-1; D gene: -; CDR3 DNA: TGCGCCAGCAGCTTGGGGACAGAATACAATGAGCAGTTCTTC; CDR3 protein: CASSLGTEYNEQFF
J gene: TRBJ1-1; V gene: TRBV6-5; D gene: -; CDR3 DNA: TGTGCCAGCAGGAAAGAAGTAAACTCCGAAGCTTTCTTT; CDR3 protein: CASRKEVNSEAFF
J gene: TRBJ2-1; V gene: TRBV5-4; D gene: TRBD2; CDR3 DNA: TGTGCCAGCAGCGCCCCGGGACTAGCGGGCAATGAGCAGTTCTTC; CDR3 protein: CASSAPGLAGNEQFF
J gene: TRBJ2-2; V gene: TRBV7-2; D gene: -; CDR3 DNA: TGTGCCAGCAGCTTGACAATACGCACCGGGGAGCTGTTTTTT; CDR3 protein: CASSLTIRTGELFF
J gene: TRBJ2-7; V gene: TRBV18; D gene: TRBD2; CDR3 DNA: TGTGCCAGCTCACCATCGACTAGCGGGACCTACGAGCAGTACTTC; CDR3 protein: CASSPSTSGTYEQYF
J gene: TRBJ1-1; V gene: TRBV12-3/TRBV12-4; D gene: TRBD1; CDR3 DNA: TGTGCCAGCAGTCCAGGGGGCATCACTGAAGCTTTCTTT; CDR3 protein: CASSPGGITEAFF
J gene: TRBJ1-1; V gene: TRBV9; D gene: -; CDR3 DNA: TGTGCCAGCAGCGTAAGCCCAACAGGTCTCAGGGTCACTGAAGCTTTCTTT; CDR3 protein: CASSVSPTGLRVTEAFF
J gene: TRBJ1-5; V gene: TRBV1; D gene: -; CDR3 DNA: TGCACCAGCAGCCAAGAGGGACAGGGGGTAAATCAGCCCCAGCATTTT; CDR3 protein: CTSSQEGQGVNQPQHF
J gene: TRBJ2-7; V gene: TRBV11-3; D gene: TRBD1; CDR3 DNA: TGTGCCAGCAGCTCCGGGACAGGGAAGTACGAGCAGTACTTC; CDR3 protein: CASSSGTGKYEQYF
J gene: TRBJ2-5; V gene: TRBV7-9; D gene: TRBD2; CDR3 DNA: TGTGCCAGCAGCTTAGGACTAGCGCAAGAGACCCAGTACTTC; CDR3 protein: CASSLGLAQETQYF
J gene: TRBJ2-7; V gene: TRBV7-8; D gene: TRBD2; CDR3 DNA: TGTGCCAGCAGCTTACGGGCTAGCGGGGATAGCTCCTACGAGCAGTACTTC; CDR3 protein: CASSLRASGDSSYEQYF
J gene: TRBJ2-5; V gene: TRBV6-6; D gene: TRBD2; CDR3 DNA: TGTGCCAGCAGTCCCGGACTAGCGGGGGGCCGGTACCAAGAGACCCAGTACTTC; CDR3 protein: CASSPGLAGGRYQETQYF
J gene: TRBJ2-7; V gene: TRBV19; D gene: TRBD1; CDR3 DNA: TGTGCCAGTAGTTTATTTGGACAGGCCGCCTACGAGCAGTACTTC; CDR3 protein: CASSLFGQAAYEQYF
J gene: TRBJ2-5; V gene: TRBV9; D gene: -; CDR3 DNA: TGTGCCAGCAGCGACCCGGCGGGGAAGTACCAAGAGACCCAGTACTTC; CDR3 protein: CASSDPAGKYQETQYF